This T cell receptor (beta chain) was identified during a study of cytomegalovirus exposure and HLA in healthy donors. The trim removed 0 bases at V and 1 base at J, leaving 0 bases unmatched. CDR1 and CDR2 (germline): SGHRS, YFSETQ. The CDR3 length is 15 residues. PCR was performed using 60 Vbeta and 13 Jbeta primers. Clones were sequenced by immunoSEQ multiplex PCR, and TCRdb holds only the in-frame ones, with some missing. This repertoire shows some 150,000 clones, about three quarters found once; its top ten account for 1.5% to 2%. Sequencing was carried out using PBMCs. The clonotype comes from a woman under 40 in good health and CMV-seronegative. The rearrangement uses TRBV5-1 and TRBJ2-2, with 7 bases fitting TRBD2. CDR3: CASSLAGGNTGELFF. In DNA, the CDR3 is TGCGCCAGCAGCTTGGCGGGAGGGAACACCGGGGAGCTGTTTTTT.